This T cell receptor beta chain is drawn from a study of neurological immune-mediated disorders. The sorted libraries started from about a million CD4+ or CD8+ T cells. Using its own MiXCR run on the 5' RACE reads, TCRdb lists one record per CDR3 protein. Of 14,000 or so distinct CDR3 sequences in the sample, 13% were seen once. At least ten counts were recorded for this clonotype. Its specificity is unknown. General study findings and limits: Because no CDR3 amino acid sequences were shared across subjects by expanded clones, private repertoires were suggested in all groups.

This receptor was taken from a female donor with HTLV-1-associated myelopathy (HAM/TSP). Sequencing was done on a sample of CD8+ T cells from blood.

The CDR3 DNA follows: TGTGCCAGCAGCCCTAGGGGGACTACTAGCGGAGGGACCTACGAGCAGTACTTC. It is translated as CASSPRGTTSGGTYEQYF. This chain uses TRBV5-6 with TRBJ2-7; 8 bases fit TRBD2. The V gene end was trimmed by 4 bases and the J gene end by 2 bases; junction bases not matched to a gene: 17. This CDR3 region has 18 residues. Germline V gives CDR1 SGHDT, CDR2 YYEEEE.